Below, 29 T cell receptor beta chains from the same sample are listed, as sequenced in a study of T cell changes during pregnancy in multiple sclerosis. The method was immunoSEQ multiplex PCR; TCRdb's version includes in-frame clones alone and lacks a portion of them. The table has roughly 14,000 clones, approximately 83% seen once; the top ten hold approximately 18%. The starting material was CD8+ T cells from peripheral blood mononuclear cells, obtained in the first trimester of pregnancy. Receptors originate from a female donor with multiple sclerosis, enrolled in a pregnancy study.

This CDR3 is CASSPGTGTAREQYF. CDR3 coding DNA: TGTGCCAGCAGTCCAGGGACAGGAACGGCGCGGGAGCAGTACTTC. The rearrangement links TRBV27 to TRBJ2-7; 8 nucleotides align to TRBD1. The trim removed 5 bases at V and 7 bases at J, leaving 13 bases unmatched. The CDR3 loop spans 15 amino acids. CDR1 is MNHEY, CDR2 SMNVEV, per germline (reference sequence).

The chain uses TRBV9 and TRBJ2-5; TRBD2 is a possible D gene (6 bases). CDR1 is SGDLS and CDR2 is YYNGEE in the germline V gene. Trimming took off 0 bases at V and 7 bases at J, with 22 bases between the two ends. There are 17 residues in the CDR3. This chain's CDR3 is CASSVEGGGRTLLTQYF. CDR3 DNA sequence: TGTGCCAGCAGCGTAGAAGGAGGAGGGAGAACACTCCTGACCCAGTACTTC.

V and J are TRBV9 and TRBJ2-1; weak D call: TRBD2 (5 bases). Germline CDR1 SGDLS, CDR2 YYNGEE. Trimming cost V 0 bases and J 3 bases, with 13 bases left between them. The CDR3 runs to 16 residues. This chain's CDR3 is CASSVDPGRDYNEQFF. Here the CDR3 DNA reads TGTGCCAGCAGCGTAGATCCGGGAAGGGACTACAATGAGCAGTTCTTC.

V usage is TRBV27 and J usage is TRBJ2-1; D may be TRBD2 (6 bases). Germline values: CDR1 MNHEY, CDR2 SMNVEV (reference sequence). The germline V and J ends were trimmed by 8 bases and 0 bases, with 14 bases remaining between them. This CDR3 region has 15 residues. The CDR3 region has the DNA TGTGCCAGCTGCCGTAGCGGTATCTCCTACAATGAGCAGTTCTTC. It encodes CASCRSGISYNEQFF.

The rearrangement uses TRBV6-1 and TRBJ2-2, with 11 bases lining up with TRBD1. The V gene end was trimmed by 4 bases and the J gene end by 4 bases; junction bases not matched to a gene: 2. Per the germline V gene, CDR1 is MNHNS and CDR2 is SASEGT. This CDR3 region has 15 residues. The CDR3 protein is CASSADRGRTGELFF. The CDR3 nucleotides read TGTGCCAGCAGTGCGGACAGGGGGCGCACCGGGGAGCTGTTTTTT.

The chain links TRBV10-3 to TRBJ2-2, with 15 bases identical to TRBD2. The germline V gene has CDR1 ENHRY and CDR2 SYGVKD. J lost 2 bases, V lost 11 bases, and 3 bases had no gene match. This CDR3 is 15 amino acids long. The CDR3 region is CAAGLAGGNTGELFF. CDR3 DNA sequence: TGTGCCGCGGGACTAGCGGGGGGAAACACCGGGGAGCTGTTTTTT.

This clone was recorded a few times. V gene TRBV27 combines with J gene TRBJ1-1; possible D gene TRBD1, 6 bases. The CDR3 has 13 residues. V lost 0 bases to trimming and J lost 5 bases, with 7 bases between them. From germline, CDR1 is MNHEY and CDR2 SMNVEV (reference sequence). In nucleotides, the CDR3 is TGTGCCAGCAGTTTATCAGGGGGAACTGAAGCTTTCTTT. Protein: CASSLSGGTEAFF.

This chain links TRBV7-9 with TRBJ2-5, with a possible D match to TRBD2 (5 bases). Trimming removed 1 base at V and 2 bases at J, with 11 bases between. Germline V lookup: CDR1 SEHNR, CDR2 FQNEAQ (reference sequence). CDR3 length: 15 amino acids. This chain's CDR3 is CASSLVRRTQETQYF. In nucleotides, the CDR3 is TGTGCCAGCAGCTTAGTTCGCCGGACTCAAGAGACCCAGTACTTC.

V is TRBV2 and J is TRBJ2-3; 10 nucleotides line up with TRBD2. V shed 7 bases and J 2 bases; nucleotides not matched to a gene: 6. From germline, CDR1 is SNHLY and CDR2 FYNNEI. The CDR3 consists of 15 residues. The CDR3 protein is CASNLAGAFTDTQYF. The DNA of the CDR3 is TGTGCCAGCAACCTAGCGGGAGCCTTCACAGATACGCAGTATTTT.

The rearrangement uses TRBV5-1 and TRBJ1-1; TRBD1 matches 7 bases. CDR3 length: 14 amino acids. Germline assignment: CDR1 SGHRS and CDR2 YFSETQ. V trimming: 2 bases; J trimming: 1 base; junction bases outside the gene matches: 2. The CDR3 spells CASSFRDRNTEAFF. The DNA for the CDR3 is TGCGCCAGCAGCTTTCGGGACAGGAACACTGAAGCTTTCTTT. The full variable domain, with the rest looked up from reference TRBV5-1 and TRBJ1-1, is KAGVTQTPRYLIKTRGQQVTLSCSPISGHRSVSWYQQTPGQGLQFLFEYFSETQRNKGNFPGRFSGRQFSNSRSEMNVSTLELGDSALYLCASSFRDRNTEAFFGQGTRLTVV.

DNA for the CDR3: TGTGCCAGCAGCTTAGTGGGGGGGCAGGAGGCCCAGTACTTC. Protein sequence: CASSLVGGQEAQYF. The genes are TRBV7-9 and TRBJ2-5; tentative D call: TRBD2 (7 bases). The CDR3 runs 14 residues. CDR1 is SEHNR, CDR2 FQNEAQ, per germline (reference sequence). V shed 1 base and J shed 9 bases, with 15 bases lying between them.

This rearrangement joins TRBV28 to TRBJ1-1; TRBD1 might be the D (6 bases). Trimming pared 6 bases from V and 8 bases from J, leaving 28 bases between. From germline, CDR1 is MDHEN and CDR2 SYDVKM. The CDR3 contains 17 residues. The DNA of the CDR3 is TGTGCCAGCAGATCTCACGGGGCCACAGGGCCTTCTTCAGAAGCTTTCTTT. Residues: CASRSHGATGPSSEAFF.

Points on this clone: The same CDR3 arises from other DNA sequences in this sample as well. The chain links TRBV28 to TRBJ2-7; the D is unclear. With 5 bases removed from V and 3 bases from J, the gap between germline ends came to 8 bases. This CDR3 has 12 residues. Germline CDR1 is MDHEN and CDR2 is SYDVKM. CDR3 protein: CASSLSSYEQYF. The DNA for the CDR3 is TGTGCCAGCAGTCTCTCTAGCTACGAGCAGTACTTC.

The CDR3 spells CATSSDLAGGPREQYF. The CDR3 DNA is TGTGCCACCAGCAGTGACCTAGCGGGAGGGCCTCGCGAGCAGTACTTC. The J gene is TRBJ2-7, the V gene TRBV15; 12 bases line up with TRBD2. With V trimmed by 3 bases and J by 6 bases, 9 bases remained unmatched. This CDR3 is 16 amino acids long. Germline lookup yields CDR1 LNHNV and CDR2 YYDKDF (reference sequence). Full variable domain (rest looked up from reference TRBV15 and TRBJ2-7): DAMVIQNPRYQVTQFGKPVTLSCSQTLNHNVMYWYQQKSSQAPKLLFHYYDKDFNNEADTPDNFQSRRPNTSFCFLDIRSPGLGDTAMYLCATSSDLAGGPREQYFGPGTRLTVT.

The chain uses TRBV6-1 and TRBJ2-7, with 9 bases aligning to TRBD1. Germline lookup yields CDR1 MNHNS and CDR2 SASEGT. The CDR3 totals 16 residues. After removal of 1 base from V and 4 bases from J, the junction contained 8 bases not matched to a gene. CDR3 sequence: CASSEVQGQGRYEQYF. CDR3 coding DNA: TGTGCCAGCAGTGAAGTACAGGGACAGGGTAGGTACGAGCAGTACTTC.

The CDR3 here is CARRTTGDTEAFF. The CDR3 DNA is TGTGCCAGGAGGACTACCGGGGACACTGAAGCTTTCTTT. This rearrangement joins TRBV2 to TRBJ1-1; D is ambiguous. The CDR3 sequence is 13 residues long. In germline, CDR1 is SNHLY, CDR2 FYNNEI. Between the trimmed V and J ends, which lost 9 bases and 3 bases, there was a span of 14 bases.

CDR3 sequence: CASSLGAGNILDTQYF. In DNA form, the CDR3 reads TGTGCCAGCAGCTTAGGGGCAGGGAACATTTTGGATACGCAGTATTTT. The V call is TRBV7-3, the J call TRBJ2-3, with D perhaps matching TRBD1 (5 bases). The CDR3 spans 16 residues. Germline V gene data show CDR1 as SGHTA and CDR2 as FQGTGA. The V end lost 2 bases, the J end lost 6 bases, and 18 bases lay between the germline ends.

This clone was counted between two and nine times. The chain carries TRBV13 and TRBJ1-1, with D unclear. CDR1 PRHDT and CDR2 FYEKMQ come from the germline V gene (reference sequence). CDR3 length: 12 amino acids. Trimming cost V 3 bases and J 7 bases, with 9 bases left between them. The CDR3 DNA is TGTGCCAGCAGCTTGGTGCAGAATGAAGCTTTCTTT. Residues: CASSLVQNEAFF. Based on the CDR3 plus reference TRBV13 and TRBJ1-1, the full variable domain is AAGVIQSPRHLIKEKRETATLKCYPIPRHDTVYWYQQGPGQDPQFLISFYEKMQSDKGSIPDRFSAQQFSDYHSELNMSSLELGDSALYFCASSLVQNEAFFGQGTRLTVV.

The genes are TRBV2 and TRBJ1-6; no definite D call. The V end was cut by 4 bases, the J end by 0 bases, with 10 bases between. Per the germline V gene, CDR1 is SNHLY and CDR2 is FYNNEI. The CDR3 consists of 16 residues. Here the CDR3 DNA reads TGTGCCAGCAGTGTATCGGCGGGCTCCTATAATTCACCCCTCCACTTT. Amino acid sequence: CASSVSAGSYNSPLHF.

This chain links TRBV6-5 with TRBJ2-1; 7 positions agree with TRBD2. Germline CDR1 is MNHEY and CDR2 is SVGAGI. Germline trimming cut 5 bases from V and 7 bases from J; bases unmatched to any gene: 8. This CDR3 is built from 14 residues. CDR3 amino acids: CASSLAGVSNEQFF. DNA of the CDR3: TGTGCCAGCAGTCTCGCGGGGGTATCGAATGAGCAGTTCTTC.

J is TRBJ2-5 and V is TRBV7-7; TRBD2 aligns across 14 bases. The CDR3 totals 17 residues. The trim removed 5 bases at V and 5 bases at J, leaving 10 bases unmatched. Germline V gene sequence: CDR1 SSHAT, CDR2 FNYEAQ (reference sequence). CDR3 DNA: TGTGCCAGCAGCGCCGGGACTAGCGGGAGAGTGGTGGAGACCCAGTACTTC. This translates into CASSAGTSGRVVETQYF.

This clone is labeled as medium-sized. V usage is TRBV19 and J usage is TRBJ1-1, with D tentatively TRBD1 (6 bases). The germline CDR1 and CDR2 sequences are LNHDA and SQIVND (reference sequence). The CDR3 is 14 residues long. Trimming removed 5 bases at V and 5 bases at J, with 15 bases between. The CDR3 DNA reads as TGTGCCAGTAGTCCCCTACAGGGAGGGACTGAAGCTTTCTTT. Translating gives CASSPLQGGTEAFF. Filled out from reference TRBV19 and TRBJ1-1, the complete variable domain reads DGGITQSPKYLFRKEGQNVTLSCEQNLNHDAMYWYRQDPGQGLRLIYYSQIVNDFQKGDIAEGYSVSREKKESFPLTVTSAQKNPTAFYLCASSPLQGGTEAFFGQGTRLTVV.

The chain joins TRBV7-9 to TRBJ2-1, with 10 bases identical to TRBD1. The germline gives CDR1 SEHNR, CDR2 FQNEAQ (reference sequence). With V trimmed by 6 bases and J by 3 bases, 2 bases remained unmatched. The CDR3 totals 14 residues. The DNA of the CDR3 is TGTGCCAGCAGAGGGACAGGGGTCTACAATGAGCAGTTCTTC. It yields the protein CASRGTGVYNEQFF.

The rearrangement links TRBV27 to TRBJ2-2, with TRBD2 identical over 11 bases. The length of the CDR3 is 18 residues. CDR1 is MNHEY, CDR2 SMNVEV, per germline (reference sequence). V shed 5 bases, J shed 3 bases, and the junction held 11 bases outside the gene matches. CDR3 loop: CASSRLLAGGVYTGELFF. The CDR3 DNA reads as TGTGCCAGCAGTCGCCTGCTAGCGGGAGGAGTCTACACCGGGGAGCTGTTTTTT.

The chain links TRBV19 to TRBJ2-5; TRBD1 matches 7 bases. The CDR3 is 15 amino acids. V gave up 5 bases and J gave up 2 bases; unmatched junction bases: 8. Per the germline V gene, CDR1 is LNHDA and CDR2 is SQIVND (reference sequence). The DNA for the CDR3 is TGTGCCAGTAGTTCCCGGGGACAGAAACAAGAGACCCAGTACTTC. It translates to CASSSRGQKQETQYF. Filled out from reference TRBV19 and TRBJ2-5, the complete variable domain reads DGGITQSPKYLFRKEGQNVTLSCEQNLNHDAMYWYRQDPGQGLRLIYYSQIVNDFQKGDIAEGYSVSREKKESFPLTVTSAQKNPTAFYLCASSSRGQKQETQYFGPGTRLLVL.

This chain connects TRBV19 to TRBJ2-7; no reliable D call. Germline V gives CDR1 LNHDA, CDR2 SQIVND (reference sequence). The CDR3 is made up of 15 amino acids. V shed 5 bases and J shed 2 bases, with 16 bases lying between them. CDR3 residues: CASSGHLDGPYEQYF. The CDR3 DNA follows: TGTGCCAGTAGTGGCCACCTAGATGGTCCCTACGAGCAGTACTTC.

This clone occurred once. The rearrangement joins TRBV30 to TRBJ2-5; D possibly corresponds to TRBD1 (6 bases). This CDR3 region has 15 residues. Trimming cost V 4 bases and J 2 bases, with 17 bases left between them. Germline CDR1 is GTSNPN and CDR2 is SVGIG (reference sequence). The CDR3 DNA reads TGTGCCTGGATCCCATCCTACAGGGATCAAGAGACCCAGTACTTC. Its translation: CAWIPSYRDQETQYF. Combining the CDR3 with reference TRBV30 and TRBJ2-5 gives the whole variable domain SQTIHQWPATLVQPVGSPLSLECTVEGTSNPNLYWYRQAAGRGLQLLFYSVGIGQISSEVPQNLSASRPQDRQFILSSKKLLLSDSGFYLCAWIPSYRDQETQYFGPGTRLLVL.

CDR3: CASSQERGLDIQYF. As DNA, the CDR3 is TGCGCCAGCAGCCAAGAACGGGGTTTGGACATTCAGTACTTC. The chain couples TRBV4-1 to TRBJ2-4; D might be TRBD2 (5 bases). Trimming pared 0 bases from V and 8 bases from J, leaving 11 bases between. Germline CDR1 is MGHRA and CDR2 is YSYEKL. The CDR3 sequence is 14 residues long.

The chain couples TRBV28 to TRBJ2-7; D not certain. The CDR3 has 12 amino acids. Trimming pared 3 bases from V and 2 bases from J, leaving 5 bases between. CDR1 MDHEN and CDR2 SYDVKM come from the germline V gene. The DNA of the CDR3 is TGTGCCAGCAGTTTGGCTGCCTACGAGCAGTACTTC. It codes for CASSLAAYEQYF.